The entry below gives a single T cell receptor beta chain sequence along with its context. Antigen unknown. This entry is derived from a study of shared clonotypes between healthy human individuals. Notes on the study in general: Specimens sampled were limited to blood, with tissue repertoires likely differing. In having few donors, the study represented limited genetic and exposure-history diversity. Non-shared clonotypes were found to have lower generation probabilities than the clonotypes that were shared by all four of the sorted-subset donors.

Only in-frame clones appear in the TCRdb table, and some are missing; sequencing was by immunoSEQ multiplex PCR. The table includes some 700,000 clones, roughly 88% detected once. Sequencing input: memory CD8+ T cells from PBMCs. Subset noted: CD45RO+ cells pooled with CCR7-negative TemRA cells. The origin of this receptor is a man younger than 30 in good health. Some clones in this sample may be carry-over from other donors' samples.

CDR3 coding DNA: TGTGCCAGCAGCCCCTTGGGGGACACCTCCTACGAGCAGTACTTC. Its protein is CASSPLGDTSYEQYF. This chain connects TRBV4-2 to TRBJ2-7; TRBD1 is a possible D gene (6 bases). This CDR3 has 15 residues. Germline loops: CDR1 LGHNA, CDR2 YNFKEQ. Trimming cost V 4 bases and J 0 bases, with 13 bases left between them.